The 5 T cell receptor beta chains below were found in one sample sequenced in a study of blood T cell repertoires in COVID-19. Profiling relied on immunoSEQ multiplex PCR, and the TCRdb table lists in-frame clones only, not all of them. Among some 270,000 clones, about nine tenths were seen once, and the ten largest hold over 4%. Sequencing was done on a sample of PBMCs or T cells enriched from blood (not recorded which). All receptors come from a woman aged 25 to 39 with acute COVID-19.

J is TRBJ1-5 and V is TRBV19; 9 nucleotides agree with TRBD1. The CDR3 is made up of 14 amino acids. The V gene's germline CDR1 is LNHDA and CDR2 SQIVND (reference sequence). J lost 5 bases, V lost 6 bases, and 5 bases had no gene match. CDR3 protein: CASRGQGRDQPQHF. CDR3 nucleotide sequence: TGTGCCAGTAGGGGACAGGGTAGGGATCAGCCCCAGCATTTT.

The rearrangement uses TRBV19 and TRBJ2-7, with D tentatively TRBD2 (5 bases). The V and J ends lost 2 bases and 3 bases respectively, with 17 bases between them. The V gene's germline CDR1 is LNHDA and CDR2 SQIVND (reference sequence). The CDR3 length is 16 residues. The CDR3 is CASSISVESGNYEQYF. The CDR3 DNA follows: TGTGCCAGTAGTATATCGGTCGAGTCGGGGAACTACGAGCAGTACTTC.

This CDR3 is CASSQVPGQGNTATNEKLFF. The CDR3 region has the DNA TGTGCCAGCAGCCAAGTTCCGGGACAGGGGAATACTGCAACTAATGAAAAACTGTTTTTT. The V and J genes are TRBV4-2 and TRBJ1-4; 10 bases line up with TRBD1. CDR3 length equals 20 residues. Trimming cost V 1 base and J 0 bases; bases outside gene matches: 11. The germline CDR1 and CDR2 sequences are LGHNA and YNFKEQ.

This sequence joins TRBV7-2 and TRBJ2-1; 8 bases are a match to TRBD2. The V and J ends lost 5 bases and 4 bases, in that order; junction bases with no gene match: 10. This CDR3 comprises 16 residues. Germline V gives CDR1 SGHTA, CDR2 FQGNSA. As DNA, the CDR3 is TGTGCCAGCAGCGCTACCGGGCGGGGGGCATACAATGAGCAGTTCTTC. Amino acid sequence: CASSATGRGAYNEQFF.

The chain recombines TRBV27 with TRBJ2-7, with 11 bases that match TRBD2. J was trimmed by 0 bases and V by 7 bases; bases with no gene match: 5. CDR3 length equals 15 residues. Germline V gives CDR1 MNHEY, CDR2 SMNVEV (reference sequence). The chain's CDR3 is CASKTSGSSSYEQYF. The CDR3 region has the DNA TGTGCCAGCAAAACTAGCGGGAGCTCCTCCTACGAGCAGTACTTC.